A single sample gave rise to the 8 T cell receptor beta chains below, sequenced in a study of radiotherapy plus CTLA-4 blockade in lung cancer. Only in-frame clones appear in the TCRdb table, and some are missing; sequencing was by immunoSEQ multiplex PCR. In the table there are 52,000 or so clones, 70% to 85% of which are singletons. The specimen comprised peripheral blood, sampled from a patient treated with radiotherapy plus ipilimumab. These receptors all come from a human donor with non-small cell lung cancer whose response to radiotherapy plus ipilimumab could not be evaluated.

The V and J genes are TRBV4-1 and TRBJ2-3; D is ambiguous. This CDR3 spans 14 amino acids. V was cut by 4 bases and J by 6 bases, with 14 bases left in between. Germline V gives CDR1 MGHRA, CDR2 YSYEKL. CDR3 DNA sequence: TGCGCCAGCAGCCGCGAAGGTCCGGGTGATACGCAGTATTTT. Translating gives CASSREGPGDTQYF.

V gene TRBV27 combines with J gene TRBJ2-7; the D gene is possibly TRBD1 (6 bases). Germline V gene lookup returns CDR1 MNHEY and CDR2 SMNVEV (reference sequence). This CDR3 has 14 residues. The ends were cut back, 3 bases at V and 0 bases at J, with 9 bases in the middle. The CDR3 protein is CASSFGGSSYEQYF. For the CDR3, the DNA is TGTGCCAGCAGTTTTGGGGGCTCCTCCTACGAGCAGTACTTC.

The gene calls are TRBV5-4 and TRBJ2-1; possibly TRBD2 for D (6 bases). The CDR3 contains 16 residues. Germline V gene sequence: CDR1 SGHNT, CDR2 YYREEE (reference sequence). Between the trimmed V and J ends, which lost 0 bases and 7 bases, there was a span of 17 bases. DNA for the CDR3: TGTGCCAGCAGCTTGGCCGGGTCCAACCGGGGGAATGAGCAGTTCTTC. It encodes CASSLAGSNRGNEQFF.

The genes are TRBV7-8 and TRBJ2-1; 9 bases align to TRBD2. CDR3 length: 15 amino acids. With 4 bases clipped from V and 4 bases from J, the junction kept 5 bases outside the gene matches. CDR1 and CDR2 from the germline V gene are SGHVS and FQNEAQ. CDR3 sequence reads: CASSSTSGSYNEQFF. DNA of the CDR3: TGTGCCAGCAGCTCTACTAGCGGGTCGTACAATGAGCAGTTCTTC.

This clone was detected only a few times. This chain links TRBV7-2 with TRBJ2-7; 9 positions match TRBD1. The J segment lost 3 bases and the V segment lost 0 bases, leaving 3 bases of the junction unmatched. CDR1 and CDR2 from the germline V gene are SGHTA and FQGNSA. This CDR3 is 15 amino acids long. The CDR3 DNA follows: TGTGCCAGCAGCTTAGCAGGGACAGGGAACTACGAGCAGTACTTC. Residues: CASSLAGTGNYEQYF.

V gene TRBV7-6 combines with J gene TRBJ2-7, with D tentatively TRBD1 (5 bases). Deletions cut 5 bases from V and 6 bases from J, with 11 bases between. The CDR3 covers 12 residues. Germline V gene lookup returns CDR1 SGHVS and CDR2 FNYEAQ. CDR3 residues: CASSTTGGEQYF. CDR3 in DNA: TGTGCCAGCAGCACTACAGGCGGCGAGCAGTACTTC.

This chain links TRBV15 with TRBJ1-5; no firm D call. V shed 4 bases and J shed 3 bases, with 7 bases lying between them. This CDR3 is 13 amino acids long. Germline assignment: CDR1 LNHNV and CDR2 YYDKDF (reference sequence). The CDR3 nucleotides are TGTGCCACCAGCACTGTCTACAATCAGCCCCAGCATTTT. Translated, it gives CATSTVYNQPQHF.

The genes are TRBV7-9 and TRBJ1-4; D is unclear. This CDR3 has 14 residues. The germline V gene has CDR1 SEHNR and CDR2 FQNEAQ (reference sequence). The V gene lost 2 bases and the J gene lost 2 bases, with 6 bases spanning the gap. The DNA for the CDR3 is TGTGCCAGCAGCTTACTACAGACTAATGAAAAACTGTTTTTT. Encoded protein: CASSLLQTNEKLFF.